Shown below are 10 T cell receptor beta chains from a single sample sequenced in a study of regulatory T cells in long-lasting Graves disease. For TCR beta, libraries came from iRepertoire HTBI primers and Arm-PCR of CDR3 regions. MiXCR was run by TCRdb on the multiplex PCR reads, yielding one entry per CDR3 protein. The repertoire holds hundreds of thousands of distinct CDR3 sequences, with about 12% as singletons. Time point specified: newly diagnosed GD, antithyroid drugs for less than 3 months. From RNA extracted from PBMCs, the TCR library was made. The same sample was also used in a study of T cells in Graves' hyperthyroidism and ophthalmopathy.

Source: peripheral blood mononuclear cells (PBMCs), taken at new diagnosis, from a patient treated with antithyroid drugs. The receptors come from a woman aged 25 to 39 with Graves disease.

This clonotype was found a few times. The chain combines TRBV10-3 with TRBJ2-3, with 7 nucleotides matching TRBD2. V lost 6 bases and J lost 6; bases outside the gene matches: 3. Germline assignment: CDR1 ENHRY and CDR2 SYGVKD. The CDR3 extends over 12 amino acids. The CDR3 nucleotides are TGTGCCATCAGCGGACTAGACGATACGCAGTATTTT. Translation gives CAISGLDDTQYF.

This clonotype was picked up many times. The gene calls are TRBV12-3 or TRBV12-4 and TRBJ2-5; D gene unclear. V lost 2 bases and J lost 4, with 8 bases in between. The CDR3 sequence is 13 residues long. The chain's CDR3 is CASSLRVGETQYF. The CDR3 nucleotides read TGTGCCAGCAGTTTAAGGGTGGGAGAGACCCAGTACTTC.

This clonotype has more than one count but fewer than ten. The rearrangement uses TRBV28 and TRBJ2-3, with 10 bases identical to TRBD2. The CDR3 covers 17 residues. In germline, CDR1 is MDHEN, CDR2 SYDVKM. V lost 3 bases to trimming and J lost 9 bases; unmatched junction nucleotides: 15. The CDR3: CASSFPTSGTTEGTQYF. The CDR3 DNA is TGTGCCAGCAGTTTCCCCACTAGCGGGACCACCGAGGGGACGCAGTATTTT. Together with reference TRBV28 and TRBJ2-3, the CDR3 gives the full variable domain: DVKVTQSSRYLVKRTGEKVFLECVQDMDHENMFWYRQDPGLGLRLIYFSYDVKMKEKGDIPEGYSVSREKKERFSLILESASTNQTSMYLCASSFPTSGTTEGTQYFGPGTRLTVL.

CDR3 in amino acids: CASNPDTYNEQFF. CDR3 nucleotide sequence: TGTGCCAGCAACCCGGACACCTACAATGAGCAGTTCTTC. The chain uses TRBV28 and TRBJ2-1; maybe TRBD1 (5 bases). Trimming shortened V by 7 bases and J by 2 bases, and 9 bases separated the two germline ends. The V gene's germline CDR1 is MDHEN and CDR2 SYDVKM. This CDR3 spans 13 amino acids.

The chain recombines TRBV6-1 with TRBJ1-1; D might be TRBD1 (6 bases). The CDR3 length is 15 residues. Germline V gives CDR1 MNHNS, CDR2 SASEGT. Trimming pared 4 bases from V and 6 bases from J, leaving 18 bases between. The CDR3 here is CASSGLTGLGAEAFF. The CDR3 DNA sequence: TGTGCCAGCAGTGGCTTGACAGGCCTGGGCGCTGAAGCTTTCTTT.

This clonotype was recorded at least ten times. A junction boundary mismatches the germline segment, possibly from a read error. The gene calls are TRBV7-7 and TRBJ1-4; D is uncertain. This CDR3 spans 13 amino acids. CDR1 is SSHAT, CDR2 FNYEAQ, per germline (reference sequence). The CDR3: CASSLRRTEKLFF. Here the CDR3 DNA reads TGTGCTAGCAGCTTGAGGAGAACCGAAAAACTGTTTTTT.

This clonotype was counted at least ten times. The chain carries TRBV20-1 and TRBJ1-5; tentatively, D is TRBD1 (6 bases). The V and J ends lost 3 bases and 1 base respectively, with 10 bases between them. Germline V gene data show CDR1 as DFQATT and CDR2 as SNEGSKA (reference sequence). The CDR3 spans 14 residues. The DNA of the CDR3 is TGCAGTGCTAGTAAGGGGGGAAGCAATCAGCCCCAGCATTTT. Residues: CSASKGGSNQPQHF.

J is TRBJ2-1 and V is TRBV2; 10 bases align to TRBD2. This CDR3 spans 16 amino acids. CDR1 SNHLY and CDR2 FYNNEI come from the germline V gene. J lost 7 bases, V lost 1 base, and 7 bases had no gene match. CDR3 bases: TGTGCCAGCAGTGAAGGAGCGGGAGGGCCAAGGAATGAGCAGTTCTTC. This encodes CASSEGAGGPRNEQFF.

This clonotype has just a few counts. As the CDR3 is not closed by the conserved phenylalanine or tryptophan, this likely results from a read error. The chain joins TRBV20-1 to TRBJ1-1; 7 bases match TRBD1. V trimming: 2 bases; J trimming: 7 bases; junction bases outside the gene matches: 16. Per the germline V gene, CDR1 is DFQATT and CDR2 is SNEGSKA (reference sequence). There are 16 residues in the CDR3. The CDR3 region has the DNA TGCAGTGCTAGATCCCCCGCCCAGGGGGTCTGGGGTGAAGCTTTCTCT. It translates to CSARSPAQGVWGEAFS.

Ten or more counts support this clonotype. One end of the junction does not line up with germline, which may come from a read error. The J gene is TRBJ2-5, the V gene TRBV4-1, with D possibly TRBD2 on 5 matching bases. CDR1 MGHRA and CDR2 YSYEKL come from the germline V gene. This CDR3 is 14 amino acids long. Written as DNA, the CDR3 is TGTGCCAGCAGCCAAGAGGGTAGCGTGGAGACCCAGTACTTC. It yields the protein CASSQEGSVETQYF.